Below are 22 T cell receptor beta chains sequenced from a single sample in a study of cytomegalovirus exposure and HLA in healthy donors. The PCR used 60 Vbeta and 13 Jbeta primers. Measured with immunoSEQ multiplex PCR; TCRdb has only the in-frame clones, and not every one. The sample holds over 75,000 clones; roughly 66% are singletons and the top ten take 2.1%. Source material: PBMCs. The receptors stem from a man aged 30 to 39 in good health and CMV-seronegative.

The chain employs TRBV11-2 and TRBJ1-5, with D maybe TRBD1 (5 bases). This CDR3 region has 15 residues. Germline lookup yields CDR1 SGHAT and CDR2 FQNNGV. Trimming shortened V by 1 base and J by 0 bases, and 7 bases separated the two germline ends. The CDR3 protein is CASSLAGPSNQPQHF. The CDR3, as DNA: TGTGCCAGCAGCTTAGCAGGGCCTAGCAATCAGCCCCAGCATTTT.

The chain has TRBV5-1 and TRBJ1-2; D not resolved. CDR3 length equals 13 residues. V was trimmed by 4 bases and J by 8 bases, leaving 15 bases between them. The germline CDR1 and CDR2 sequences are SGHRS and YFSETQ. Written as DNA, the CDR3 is TGCGCCAGCAGCGACACGGCGGGTACGGGCTACACCTTC. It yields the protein CASSDTAGTGYTF.

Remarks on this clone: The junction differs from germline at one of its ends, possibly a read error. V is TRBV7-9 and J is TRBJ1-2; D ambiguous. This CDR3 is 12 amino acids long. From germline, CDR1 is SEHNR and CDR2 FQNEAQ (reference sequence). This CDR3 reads CASSFDNSGYTF. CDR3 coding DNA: TGTGCCAGCAGCTTTGACAACTCTGGCTACACCTTC.

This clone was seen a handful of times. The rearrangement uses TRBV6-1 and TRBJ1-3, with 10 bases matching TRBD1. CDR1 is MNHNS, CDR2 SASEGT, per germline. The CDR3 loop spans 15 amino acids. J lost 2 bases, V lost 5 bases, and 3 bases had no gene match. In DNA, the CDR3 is TGTGCCAGCAGTCCGGGACAGGGGACTGGAAACACCATATATTTT. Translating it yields CASSPGQGTGNTIYF.

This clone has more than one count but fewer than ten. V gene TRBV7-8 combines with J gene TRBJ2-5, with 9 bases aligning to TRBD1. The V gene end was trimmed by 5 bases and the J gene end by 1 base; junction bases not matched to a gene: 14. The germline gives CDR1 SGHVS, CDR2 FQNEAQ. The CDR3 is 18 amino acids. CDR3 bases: TGTGCCAGCAGCGACTTGAGGACAGGGGAACTCCTCCAAGAGACCCAGTACTTC. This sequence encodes CASSDLRTGELLQETQYF.

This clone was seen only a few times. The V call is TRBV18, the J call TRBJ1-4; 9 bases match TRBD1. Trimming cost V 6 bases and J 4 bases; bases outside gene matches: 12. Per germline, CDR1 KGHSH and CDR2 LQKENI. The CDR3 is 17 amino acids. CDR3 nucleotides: TGTGCCAGCTCTGGGACAGGGAAGTTGGTCGGTAATGAAAAACTGTTTTTT. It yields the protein CASSGTGKLVGNEKLFF.

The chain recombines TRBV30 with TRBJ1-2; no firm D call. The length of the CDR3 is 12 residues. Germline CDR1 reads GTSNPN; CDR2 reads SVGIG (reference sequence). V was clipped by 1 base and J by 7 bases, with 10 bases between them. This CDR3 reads CAWSARLGGYTF. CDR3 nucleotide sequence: TGTGCCTGGAGTGCCAGGCTCGGTGGCTACACCTTC.

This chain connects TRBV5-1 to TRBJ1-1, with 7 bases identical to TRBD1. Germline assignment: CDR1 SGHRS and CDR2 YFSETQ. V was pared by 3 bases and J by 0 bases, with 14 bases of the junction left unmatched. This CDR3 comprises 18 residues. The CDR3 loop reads CASSSKTGAPLMNTEAFF. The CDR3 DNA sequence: TGCGCCAGCAGCTCCAAAACAGGGGCCCCTCTAATGAACACTGAAGCTTTCTTT.

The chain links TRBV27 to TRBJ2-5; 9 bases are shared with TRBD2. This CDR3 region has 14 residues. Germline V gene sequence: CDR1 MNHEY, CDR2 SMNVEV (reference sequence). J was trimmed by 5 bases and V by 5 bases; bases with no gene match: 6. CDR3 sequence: CASSKAGGVETQYF. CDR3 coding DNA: TGTGCCAGCAGTAAAGCGGGGGGTGTGGAGACCCAGTACTTC.

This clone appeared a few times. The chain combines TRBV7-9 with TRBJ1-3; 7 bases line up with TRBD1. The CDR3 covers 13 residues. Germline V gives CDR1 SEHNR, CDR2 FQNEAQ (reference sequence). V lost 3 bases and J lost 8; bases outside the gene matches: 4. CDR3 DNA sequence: TGTGCCAGCAGCTTTAGCCAGGGGGACACCATATATTTT. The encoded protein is CASSFSQGDTIYF.

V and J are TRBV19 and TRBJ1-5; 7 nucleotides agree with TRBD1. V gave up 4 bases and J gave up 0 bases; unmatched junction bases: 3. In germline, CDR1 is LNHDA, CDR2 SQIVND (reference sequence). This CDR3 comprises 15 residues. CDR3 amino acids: CASSKGQYSNQPQHF. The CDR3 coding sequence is TGTGCCAGTAGTAAGGGACAGTATAGCAATCAGCCCCAGCATTTT.

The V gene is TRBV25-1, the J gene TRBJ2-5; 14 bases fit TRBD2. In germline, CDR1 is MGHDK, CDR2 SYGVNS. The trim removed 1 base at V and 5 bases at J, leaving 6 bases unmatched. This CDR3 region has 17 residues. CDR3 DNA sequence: TGTGCCAGCAGTGAATTAGGGACTAGCGGGGGCCGGGAGACCCAGTACTTC. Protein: CASSELGTSGGRETQYF. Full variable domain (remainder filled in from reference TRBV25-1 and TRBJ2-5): EADIYQTPRYLVIGTGKKITLECSQTMGHDKMYWYQQDPGMELHLIHYSYGVNSTEKGDLSSESTVSRIRTEHFPLTLESARPSHTSQYLCASSELGTSGGRETQYFGPGTRLLVL.

The CDR3 loop reads CASSSSGRNTEAFF. DNA for the CDR3: TGTGCCAGCAGCTCATCAGGAAGGAACACTGAAGCTTTCTTT. V usage is TRBV7-9 and J usage is TRBJ1-1; D not resolved. The CDR3 extends over 14 amino acids. CDR1 is SEHNR, CDR2 FQNEAQ, per germline (reference sequence). V lost 4 bases and J lost 1, with 10 bases in between.

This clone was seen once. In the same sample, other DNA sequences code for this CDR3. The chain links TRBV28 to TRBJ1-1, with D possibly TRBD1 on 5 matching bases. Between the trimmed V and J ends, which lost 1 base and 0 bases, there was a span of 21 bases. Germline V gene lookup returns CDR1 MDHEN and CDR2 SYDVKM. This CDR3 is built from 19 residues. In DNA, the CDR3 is TGTGCCAGCAGTTTATTTAGGGGCAGGCTCTTAGGGGTGAACACTGAAGCTTTCTTT. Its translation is CASSLFRGRLLGVNTEAFF.

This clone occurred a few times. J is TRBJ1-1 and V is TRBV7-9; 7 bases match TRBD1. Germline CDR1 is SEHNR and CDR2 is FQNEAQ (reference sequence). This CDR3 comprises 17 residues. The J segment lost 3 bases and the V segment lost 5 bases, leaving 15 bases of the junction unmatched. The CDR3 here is CASSARGRLAGDTEAFF. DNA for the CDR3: TGTGCCAGCAGCGCGAGGGGGCGCTTAGCCGGTGACACTGAAGCTTTCTTT.

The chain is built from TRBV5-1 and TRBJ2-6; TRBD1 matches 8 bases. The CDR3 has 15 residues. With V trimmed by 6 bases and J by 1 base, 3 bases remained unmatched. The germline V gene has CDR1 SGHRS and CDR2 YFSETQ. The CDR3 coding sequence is TGCGCCAGCAACGACAGGGGATCTGGGGCCAACGTCCTGACTTTC. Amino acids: CASNDRGSGANVLTF.

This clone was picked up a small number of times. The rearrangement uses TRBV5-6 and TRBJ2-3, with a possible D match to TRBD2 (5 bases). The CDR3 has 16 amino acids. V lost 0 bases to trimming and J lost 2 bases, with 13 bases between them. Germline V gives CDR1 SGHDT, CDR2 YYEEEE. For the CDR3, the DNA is TGTGCCAGCAGCTTGGACATGGGAGACCTCACAGATACGCAGTATTTT. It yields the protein CASSLDMGDLTDTQYF.

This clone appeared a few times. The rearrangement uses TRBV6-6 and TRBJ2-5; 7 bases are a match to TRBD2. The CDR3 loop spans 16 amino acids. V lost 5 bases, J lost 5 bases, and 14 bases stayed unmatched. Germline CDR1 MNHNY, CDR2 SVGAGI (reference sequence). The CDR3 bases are TGTGCCAGCAGTATCGGTGGGGGGAGGGCCGTGGAGACCCAGTACTTC. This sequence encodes CASSIGGGRAVETQYF.

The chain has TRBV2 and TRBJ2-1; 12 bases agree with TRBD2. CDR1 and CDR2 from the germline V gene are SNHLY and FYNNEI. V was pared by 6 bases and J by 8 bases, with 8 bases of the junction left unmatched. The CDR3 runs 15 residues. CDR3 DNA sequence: TGTGCCAGCAGGGCCCTAGCGGGAGGGCCACATGAGCAGTTCTTC. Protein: CASRALAGGPHEQFF.

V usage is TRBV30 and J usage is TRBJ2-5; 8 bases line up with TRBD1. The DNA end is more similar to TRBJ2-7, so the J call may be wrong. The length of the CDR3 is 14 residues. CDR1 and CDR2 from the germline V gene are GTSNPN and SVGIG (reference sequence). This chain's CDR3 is CAWSPQDRDYEQYF. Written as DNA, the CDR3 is TGTGCCTGGAGTCCCCAGGACAGGGACTACGAGCAGTACTTC.

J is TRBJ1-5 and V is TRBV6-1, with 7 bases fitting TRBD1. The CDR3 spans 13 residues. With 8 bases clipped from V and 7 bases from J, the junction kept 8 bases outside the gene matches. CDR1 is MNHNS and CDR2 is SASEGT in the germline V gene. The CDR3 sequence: CASRPQGDQPQHF. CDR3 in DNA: TGTGCCAGCCGTCCGCAGGGGGACCAGCCCCAGCATTTT.

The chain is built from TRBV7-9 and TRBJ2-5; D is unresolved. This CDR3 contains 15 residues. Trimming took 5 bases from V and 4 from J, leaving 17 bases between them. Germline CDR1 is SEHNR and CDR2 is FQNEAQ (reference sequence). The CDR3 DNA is TGTGCCAGCAGCCCGACTGACCCTACGGGAGAGACCCAGTACTTC. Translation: CASSPTDPTGETQYF.